The next 27 T cell receptor beta chains were all read from a single sample in a study of T cell changes during pregnancy in multiple sclerosis. Repertoires were generated with immunoSEQ multiplex PCR, while TCRdb's copy carries only in-frame clones and drops some. Among just under 100,000 clones, roughly 92% were seen once, and the ten largest hold 0.99%. Material: peripheral blood, obtained after pregnancy. Receptors originate from a female donor with multiple sclerosis, enrolled in a pregnancy study.

The chain links TRBV18 to TRBJ1-1; perhaps TRBD1 as D (5 bases). From germline, CDR1 is KGHSH and CDR2 LQKENI. With 4 bases removed from V and 5 bases from J, the gap between germline ends came to 14 bases. The CDR3 contains 14 residues. The CDR3 sequence: CASSHPAGRTEAFF. The CDR3 coding sequence is TGTGCCAGCTCACATCCGGCAGGGCGGACTGAAGCTTTCTTT.

CDR3 sequence: CASSLGLLITDTQYF. The CDR3 nucleotides are TGTGCCAGCAGCTTGGGACTCCTTATCACAGATACGCAGTATTTT. The V call is TRBV7-2, the J call TRBJ2-3, with D possibly matching TRBD2 (6 bases). CDR1 and CDR2 from the germline V gene are SGHTA and FQGNSA. V lost 3 bases, J lost 2 bases, and 12 bases lay in between. The CDR3 spans 15 residues.

This clone was recorded only once. The chain combines TRBV27 with TRBJ2-7; 8 positions agree with TRBD1. The V segment lost 5 bases and the J segment 0 bases; nucleotides outside the gene matches: 6. Germline loops: CDR1 MNHEY, CDR2 SMNVEV (reference sequence). This CDR3 has 15 amino acids. CDR3 in amino acids: CASSHSDRVSYEQYF. The CDR3 coding sequence is TGTGCCAGCAGTCACTCGGACAGGGTCTCCTACGAGCAGTACTTC.

CDR3 sequence reads: CASSLDRVEGYTF. As DNA, the CDR3 is TGTGCCAGCAGTTTGGACAGGGTGGAGGGCTACACCTTC. The chain combines TRBV6-6 with TRBJ1-2, with TRBD1 matching 8 bases. This CDR3 is 13 amino acids long. V was clipped by 4 bases and J by 8 bases; unmatched bases: 6. Germline values: CDR1 MNHNY, CDR2 SVGAGI (reference sequence).

The CDR3 loop is CAISEGQTNTGELFF. CDR3 DNA: TGTGCCATCAGTGAGGGACAGACGAACACCGGGGAGCTGTTTTTT. The chain couples TRBV10-3 to TRBJ2-2; D perhaps matches TRBD1 (6 bases). The germline V gene encodes CDR1 ENHRY and CDR2 SYGVKD. The CDR3 contains 15 residues. The ends were cut back, 2 bases at V and 0 bases at J, with 7 bases in the middle.

The V gene is TRBV5-4, the J gene TRBJ1-2; D possibly corresponds to TRBD1 (6 bases). Trimming cost V 4 bases and J 6 bases, with 16 bases left between them. The CDR3 consists of 14 residues. Germline V gene data show CDR1 as SGHNT and CDR2 as YYREEE (reference sequence). The CDR3 here is CASSRALGADGYTF. The CDR3 coding sequence is TGTGCCAGCAGCCGAGCGTTGGGGGCGGATGGCTACACCTTC.

This clone showed up just once. The V call is TRBV28, the J call TRBJ2-5; tentative D call: TRBD1 (6 bases). The CDR3 covers 13 residues. CDR1 is MDHEN and CDR2 is SYDVKM in the germline V gene. The ends were cut back, 6 bases at V and 2 bases at J, with 10 bases in the middle. The CDR3 sequence is CASSLDRQETQYF. CDR3 DNA sequence: TGTGCCAGCAGCTTAGACAGGCAAGAGACCCAGTACTTC.

V gene TRBV7-9 combines with J gene TRBJ1-5; weak D call: TRBD1 (6 bases). V gave up 4 bases and J gave up 6 bases, with 13 bases separating them. This CDR3 comprises 14 residues. Germline V gives CDR1 SEHNR, CDR2 FQNEAQ (reference sequence). The CDR3 DNA sequence: TGTGCCAGCAGCTGGGCAGGGGAACGTCAGCCCCAGCATTTT. It specifies CASSWAGERQPQHF.

The CDR3 region is CASSAAGAGEKLFF. The DNA for the CDR3 is TGTGCCAGCAGTGCTGCGGGGGCGGGAGAAAAACTGTTTTTT. J is TRBJ1-4 and V is TRBV28, with D perhaps TRBD1 (6 bases). Per the germline V gene, CDR1 is MDHEN and CDR2 is SYDVKM. The CDR3 length is 14 residues. V lost 5 bases to trimming and J lost 8 bases, with 15 bases between them.

The V gene is TRBV10-2, the J gene TRBJ1-1, with D perhaps matching TRBD1 (6 bases). The CDR3 has 15 amino acids. Germline CDR1 is WSHSY and CDR2 is SAAADI. Trimming took off 7 bases at V and 4 bases at J, with 19 bases between the two ends. The CDR3 is CASTPNVPGVTEAFF. The CDR3 DNA follows: TGCGCCAGCACCCCGAACGTCCCAGGGGTCACTGAAGCTTTCTTT.

The gene calls are TRBV7-9 and TRBJ2-3; 7 bases are a match to TRBD2. CDR1 is SEHNR, CDR2 FQNEAQ, per germline (reference sequence). This CDR3 has 15 residues. V lost 3 bases to trimming and J lost 2 bases; unmatched junction nucleotides: 5. CDR3 sequence: CASSLGLTITDTQYF. In nucleotides, the CDR3 is TGTGCCAGCAGCTTGGGACTAACTATCACAGATACGCAGTATTTT.

V is TRBV10-1 and J is TRBJ2-3, with D tentatively TRBD2 (5 bases). Deletions cut 5 bases from V and 4 bases from J, with 10 bases between. This CDR3 contains 13 residues. Germline V gene data show CDR1 as WNHNN and CDR2 as SYGVQD (reference sequence). The CDR3 DNA reads as TGCGCCAGCAGTTCGAGGGATTCAGATACGCAGTATTTT. Amino acids: CASSSRDSDTQYF.

The chain carries TRBV7-2 and TRBJ1-1; possible D gene TRBD1, 5 bases. There are 15 residues in the CDR3. Trimming removed 0 bases at V and 6 bases at J, with 14 bases between. From germline, CDR1 is SGHTA and CDR2 FQGNSA. The CDR3 region is CASSLALRVGAEAFF. CDR3 DNA sequence: TGTGCCAGCAGCTTAGCGCTCAGGGTTGGGGCTGAAGCTTTCTTT.

J is TRBJ2-1 and V is TRBV6-5; 7 bases align to TRBD1. From germline, CDR1 is MNHEY and CDR2 SVGAGI. This CDR3 has 15 residues. The ends lost 5 bases at V and 2 bases at J; junction bases unmatched: 6. The CDR3 nucleotides read TGTGCCAGCAGTCAGGGACAGCGACCCTACAATGAGCAGTTCTTC. This gives the protein CASSQGQRPYNEQFF.

This rearrangement joins TRBV28 to TRBJ2-7; 10 bases are shared with TRBD2. This CDR3 has 16 amino acids. Germline CDR1 MDHEN, CDR2 SYDVKM. Losses at the gene ends were 1 base for V and 5 bases for J; bases not matched to a gene: 8. As DNA, the CDR3 is TGTGCCAGCAGTTTATTCCGCCTTACTAGCGGGAACGAGCAGTACTTC. Protein: CASSLFRLTSGNEQYF.

The rearrangement joins TRBV5-1 to TRBJ2-7, with D possibly being TRBD1 (6 bases). CDR1 and CDR2 from the germline V gene are SGHRS and YFSETQ. The CDR3 covers 13 residues. The V gene lost 2 bases and the J gene lost 2 bases, with 8 bases spanning the gap. In DNA, the CDR3 is TGCGCCAGCAGCTTCGGGACAACCTACGAGCAGTACTTC. Its translation is CASSFGTTYEQYF.

This chain joins TRBV19 and TRBJ2-2; D uncertain. CDR1 is LNHDA, CDR2 SQIVND, per germline (reference sequence). The CDR3 length is 15 residues. Trimming took 3 bases from V and 2 from J, leaving 10 bases between them. CDR3 loop: CASSIAPRNTGELFF. DNA for the CDR3: TGTGCCAGTAGTATCGCTCCCAGAAACACCGGGGAGCTGTTTTTT.

This clone was picked up one time. The rearrangement joins TRBV27 to TRBJ2-7, with 7 nucleotides matching TRBD1. Germline CDR1 MNHEY, CDR2 SMNVEV (reference sequence). This CDR3 is built from 15 residues. The trim removed 2 bases at V and 3 bases at J, leaving 7 bases unmatched. This chain's CDR3 is CASSLATGQDYEQYF. Here the CDR3 DNA reads TGTGCCAGCAGTTTAGCTACCGGACAGGACTACGAGCAGTACTTC.

The chain employs TRBV28 and TRBJ2-2; D is possibly TRBD1 (5 bases). CDR3 length: 16 amino acids. Germline V gives CDR1 MDHEN, CDR2 SYDVKM. V lost 6 bases and J lost 4, with 18 bases in between. Here the CDR3 reads CASSPPLGRVTGELFF. For the CDR3, the DNA is TGTGCCAGCAGCCCTCCGCTGGGGCGCGTCACCGGGGAGCTGTTTTTT.

This clone was found once. The chain joins TRBV11-2 to TRBJ2-2, with 10 positions matching TRBD2. V lost 6 bases, J lost 4 bases, and 8 bases stayed unmatched. The CDR3 is 16 residues long. Per the germline V gene, CDR1 is SGHAT and CDR2 is FQNNGV. The CDR3 is CASSYLAGVGTGELFF. CDR3 sequence (DNA): TGTGCCAGCAGTTACCTAGCGGGAGTGGGCACCGGGGAGCTGTTTTTT. The full variable domain, with the rest looked up from reference TRBV11-2 and TRBJ2-2, is EAGVAQSPRYKIIEKRQSVAFWCNPISGHATLYWYQQILGQGPKLLIQFQNNGVVDDSQLPKDRFSAERLKGVDSTLKIQPAKLEDSAVYLCASSYLAGVGTGELFFGEGSRLTVL.

The rearrangement uses TRBV19 and TRBJ2-1, with 7 bases lining up with TRBD1. Germline trimming cut 9 bases from V and 4 bases from J; bases unmatched to any gene: 9. Germline CDR1 LNHDA, CDR2 SQIVND (reference sequence). This CDR3 is built from 14 residues. The CDR3 region is CARATGTDYNEQFF. The CDR3 DNA is TGTGCCAGAGCAACCGGGACAGATTACAATGAGCAGTTCTTC.

This CDR3 reads CAISTQSYGYTF. CDR3 nucleotides: TGTGCCATCTCCACACAGAGCTATGGCTACACCTTC. V is TRBV28 and J is TRBJ1-2; D is unclear. Trimming took 10 bases from V and 4 from J, leaving 13 bases between them. The V gene's germline CDR1 is MDHEN and CDR2 SYDVKM. The CDR3 extends over 12 amino acids.

The chain couples TRBV15 to TRBJ1-5; D is possibly TRBD1 (6 bases). V shed 3 bases and J shed 2 bases, with 14 bases lying between them. CDR3 length: 16 amino acids. The V gene's germline CDR1 is LNHNV and CDR2 YYDKDF (reference sequence). The DNA for the CDR3 is TGTGCCACCAGCAGGGTACAGGGTTCGGGCAATCAGCCCCAGCATTTT. This codes for CATSRVQGSGNQPQHF.

The chain has TRBV6-1 and TRBJ1-2; 8 nucleotides align to TRBD1. Trimming cost V 4 bases and J 4 bases; bases outside gene matches: 14. The CDR3 extends over 17 amino acids. CDR1 and CDR2 from the germline V gene are MNHNS and SASEGT. CDR3 sequence (DNA): TGTGCCAGCAGTGTCACCGGCCAGGGGGCCGAGAGCTATGGCTACACCTTC. It translates to CASSVTGQGAESYGYTF.

V usage is TRBV6-5 and J usage is TRBJ1-1; perhaps TRBD1 as D (6 bases). There are 15 residues in the CDR3. V gave up 6 bases and J gave up 2 bases, with 16 bases separating them. Germline assignment: CDR1 MNHEY and CDR2 SVGAGI. The chain's CDR3 is CASSGTYRVNTEAFF. CDR3 nucleotides: TGTGCCAGCAGCGGAACCTACAGGGTAAACACTGAAGCTTTCTTT.

The chain has TRBV11-2 and TRBJ1-3; the D is unclear. V was pared by 3 bases and J by 1 base, with 16 bases between. Germline V CDR1 and CDR2: SGHAT, FQNNGV. The CDR3 spans 17 residues. The chain's CDR3 is CASSLTDVWASGNTIYF. The DNA of the CDR3 is TGTGCCAGCAGCTTGACCGATGTGTGGGCGTCTGGAAACACCATATATTTT.

The CDR3 reads CSARGITGNTIYF. CDR3 nucleotides: TGCAGCGCTCGCGGTATCACTGGAAACACCATATATTTT. The chain combines TRBV29-1 with TRBJ1-3; unclear D gene. V was trimmed by 7 bases and J by 2 bases, leaving 12 bases between them. In germline, CDR1 is SQVTM, CDR2 ANQGSEA. The CDR3 contains 13 residues.